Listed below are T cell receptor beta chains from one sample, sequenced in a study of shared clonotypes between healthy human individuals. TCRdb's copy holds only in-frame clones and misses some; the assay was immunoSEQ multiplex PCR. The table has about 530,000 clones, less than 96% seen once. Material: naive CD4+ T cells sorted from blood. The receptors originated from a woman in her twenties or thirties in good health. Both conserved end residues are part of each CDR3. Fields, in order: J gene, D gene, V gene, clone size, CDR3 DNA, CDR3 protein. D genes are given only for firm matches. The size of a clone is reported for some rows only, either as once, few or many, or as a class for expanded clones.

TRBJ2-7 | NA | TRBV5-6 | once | TGTGCCAGCAGCTATTGGTGGGCAGACTCCTACGAGCAGTACTTC | CASSYWWADSYEQYF
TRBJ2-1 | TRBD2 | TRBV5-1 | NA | TGCGCCAGCAGCCGCGGGACTAGCGGGATCTACAATGAGCAGTTCTTC | CASSRGTSGIYNEQFF
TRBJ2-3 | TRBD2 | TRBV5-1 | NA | TGCGCCAGCAGCCAGAACCTAGCGGGAGGGCCGGGCACAGATACGCAGTATTTT | CASSQNLAGGPGTDTQYF
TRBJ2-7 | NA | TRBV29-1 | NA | TGCAGCGTTGTCAGGGCCTACGAGCAGTACTTC | CSVVRAYEQYF
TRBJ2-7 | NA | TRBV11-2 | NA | TGTGCCAGCAGCTTAGTTGCAGGGATAAACTACGAGCAGTACTTC | CASSLVAGINYEQYF
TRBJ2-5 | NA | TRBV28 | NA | TGTGCCAGCAGTTCAGGGCAGAAAGAGACCCAGTACTTC | CASSSGQKETQYF
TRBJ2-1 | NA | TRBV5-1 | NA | TGCGCCAGCAGCTCCCAGCATTCCTACAATGAGCAGTTCTTC | CASSSQHSYNEQFF
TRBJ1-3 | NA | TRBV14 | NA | TGTGCCAGCAGCCAAGATATCAGCACCGCTGGAAACACCATATATTTT | CASSQDISTAGNTIYF
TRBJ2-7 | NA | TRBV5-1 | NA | TGCGCCAGCAGCTTCCGGGACACCGAGCAGTACTTC | CASSFRDTEQYF
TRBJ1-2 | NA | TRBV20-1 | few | TGCAGTGCGCAGGGGTTTGGTGGCTACACCTTC | CSAQGFGGYTF
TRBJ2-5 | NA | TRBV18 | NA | TGTGCCAGCTCACCACGAGGTCCGGAGACCCAGTACTTC | CASSPRGPETQYF
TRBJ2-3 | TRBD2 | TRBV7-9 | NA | TGTGCCAGCAGCTTGGGAGCGGGAGAGGGGGATACGCAGTATTTT | CASSLGAGEGDTQYF
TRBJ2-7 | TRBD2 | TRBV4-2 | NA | TGTGCCAGCAGCCATCTCAGCGGGAGCACCTACGAGCAGTACTTC | CASSHLSGSTYEQYF
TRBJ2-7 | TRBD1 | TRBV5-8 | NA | TGTGCCAGCAGACGGACAGGGGAAACGAAGGGCTACGAGCAGTACTTC | CASRRTGETKGYEQYF
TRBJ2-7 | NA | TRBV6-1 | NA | TGTGCCAGCAGTTACCGGGGCGAGCAGTACTTC | CASSYRGEQYF
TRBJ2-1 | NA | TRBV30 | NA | TGTGCCTGGAGTGTACTGGAGTTCCGGTTCTTC | CAWSVLEFRFF
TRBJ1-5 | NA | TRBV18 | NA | TGTGCCAGCTCACGGGAGAACAATCAGCCCCAGCATTTT | CASSRENNQPQHF
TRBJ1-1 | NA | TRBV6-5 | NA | TGTGCCAGCAGTTACGCTTTGGAAACTGAAGCTTTCTTT | CASSYALETEAFF
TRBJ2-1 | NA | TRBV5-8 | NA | TGTGCCAGCAGCTTGGAGGGGAAGACCTACAATGAGCAGTTCTTC | CASSLEGKTYNEQFF
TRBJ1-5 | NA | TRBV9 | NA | TGTGCCAGCAGCGTAGACGGAAGAGATCAGCCCCAGCATTTT | CASSVDGRDQPQHF
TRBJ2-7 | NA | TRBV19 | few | TGTGCCACACGGGACCTCGGGAACGAGCAGTACTTC | CATRDLGNEQYF
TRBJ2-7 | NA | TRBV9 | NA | TGTGCCAGCAGCCCACACACTCAGGACCAAACCTACGAGCAGTACTTC | CASSPHTQDQTYEQYF
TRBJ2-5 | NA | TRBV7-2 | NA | TGTGCCAGCAGCTTAGTAGATCGGGGGGCCAACCAAGAGACCCAGTACTTC | CASSLVDRGANQETQYF
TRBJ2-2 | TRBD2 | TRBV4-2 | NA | TGTGCCAGCAGCCAAGAAGGGACTAGCGGGAGTTATGACGGGGAGCTGTTTTTT | CASSQEGTSGSYDGELFF
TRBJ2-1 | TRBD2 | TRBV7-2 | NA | TGTGCCAGCAGCTTTGGTGGGGTAGCGGGTGTCAATGAGCAGTTCTTC | CASSFGGVAGVNEQFF
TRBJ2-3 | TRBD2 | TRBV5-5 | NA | TGTGCCACCTCTCTAGCGGGAGACTTGGATACGCAGTATTTT | CATSLAGDLDTQYF
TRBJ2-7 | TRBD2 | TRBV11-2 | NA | TGTGCCAGCAGCTTAGGACTAGCATCTAACTTC | CASSLGLASNF
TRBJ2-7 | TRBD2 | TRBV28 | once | TGTGCCAGCAGCCAGACTAGCCCGCTCTCCTACGAGCAGTACTTC | CASSQTSPLSYEQYF
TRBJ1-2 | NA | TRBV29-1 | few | TGCAGCGTGCAGGCAAATGGCTACACCTTC | CSVQANGYTF
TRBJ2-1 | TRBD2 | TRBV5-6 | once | TGTGCCAGCAGCTTGAGTTGGACTAGCGGATACAATGAGCAGTTCTTC | CASSLSWTSGYNEQFF
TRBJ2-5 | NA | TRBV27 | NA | TGTGCCAGCAGTTTAAGAGGGGGGACCGAAGAGACCCAGTACTTC | CASSLRGGTEETQYF
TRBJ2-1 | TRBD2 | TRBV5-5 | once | TGTGCCAGCAGCTTGTGGGCGGGAGGGCCGGTCTCCTACAATGAGCAGTTCTTC | CASSLWAGGPVSYNEQFF